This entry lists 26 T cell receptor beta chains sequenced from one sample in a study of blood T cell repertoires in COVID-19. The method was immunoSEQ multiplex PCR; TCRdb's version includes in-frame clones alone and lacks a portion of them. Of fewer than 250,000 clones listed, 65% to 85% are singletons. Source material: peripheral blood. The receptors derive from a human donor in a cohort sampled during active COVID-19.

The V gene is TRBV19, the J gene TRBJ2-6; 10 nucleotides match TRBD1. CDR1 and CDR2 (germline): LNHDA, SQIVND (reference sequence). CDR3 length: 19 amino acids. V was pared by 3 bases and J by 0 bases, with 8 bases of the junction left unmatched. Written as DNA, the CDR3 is TGTGCCAGTAGTATTCAACCGGGACAGGGGAGCTCTGGGGCCAACGTCCTGACTTTC. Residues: CASSIQPGQGSSGANVLTF.

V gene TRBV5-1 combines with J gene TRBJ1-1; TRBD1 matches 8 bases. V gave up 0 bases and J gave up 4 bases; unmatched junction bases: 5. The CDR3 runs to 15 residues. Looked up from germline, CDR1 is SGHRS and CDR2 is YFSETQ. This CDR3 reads CASSLATTGATEAFF. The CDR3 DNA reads TGCGCCAGCAGCTTGGCCACGACAGGGGCCACTGAAGCTTTCTTT.

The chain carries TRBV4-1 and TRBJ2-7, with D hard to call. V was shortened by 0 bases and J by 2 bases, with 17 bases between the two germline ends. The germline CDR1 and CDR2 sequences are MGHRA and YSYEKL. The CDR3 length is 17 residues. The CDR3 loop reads CASSQDKEGGKTYEQYF. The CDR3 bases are TGCGCCAGCAGCCAAGATAAGGAAGGCGGCAAAACCTACGAGCAGTACTTC.

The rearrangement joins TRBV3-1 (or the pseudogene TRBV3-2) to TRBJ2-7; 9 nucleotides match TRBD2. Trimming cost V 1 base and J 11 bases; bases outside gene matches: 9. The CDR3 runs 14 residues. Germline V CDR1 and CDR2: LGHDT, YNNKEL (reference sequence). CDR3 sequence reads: CASSQGISGSRKYF. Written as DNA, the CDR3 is TGTGCCAGCAGCCAAGGGATTAGCGGGAGCCGAAAGTACTTC.

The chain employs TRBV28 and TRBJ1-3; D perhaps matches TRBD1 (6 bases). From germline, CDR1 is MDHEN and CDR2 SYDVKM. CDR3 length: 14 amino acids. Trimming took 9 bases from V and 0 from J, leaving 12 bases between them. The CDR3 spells CASNTGSSGNTIYF. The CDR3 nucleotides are TGTGCCAGTAACACAGGGAGCTCTGGAAACACCATATATTTT. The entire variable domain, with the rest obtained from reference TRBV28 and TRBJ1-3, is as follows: DVKVTQSSRYLVKRTGEKVFLECVQDMDHENMFWYRQDPGLGLRLIYFSYDVKMKEKGDIPEGYSVSREKKERFSLILESASTNQTSMYLCASNTGSSGNTIYFGEGSWLTVV.

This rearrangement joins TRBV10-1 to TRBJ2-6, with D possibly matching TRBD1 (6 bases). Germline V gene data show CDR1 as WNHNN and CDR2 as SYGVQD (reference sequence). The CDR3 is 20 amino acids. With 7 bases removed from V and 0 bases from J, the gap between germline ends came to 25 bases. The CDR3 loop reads CASTAAASRDNHSGANVLTF. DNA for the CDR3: TGCGCCAGCACCGCCGCTGCGAGCCGGGACAACCACTCTGGGGCCAACGTCCTGACTTTC.

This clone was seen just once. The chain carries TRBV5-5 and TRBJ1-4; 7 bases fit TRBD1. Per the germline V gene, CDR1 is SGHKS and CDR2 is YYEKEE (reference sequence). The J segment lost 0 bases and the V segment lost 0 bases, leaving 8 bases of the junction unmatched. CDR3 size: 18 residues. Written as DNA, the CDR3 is TGTGCCAGCAGCTTGGGGGCGGAGGGGGCAGCAACTAATGAAAAACTGTTTTTT. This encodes CASSLGAEGAATNEKLFF.

The CDR3 sequence is CASSLFTGGGPAGELFF. The CDR3 region has the DNA TGTGCCAGCAGTTTATTTACGGGCGGGGGGCCCGCCGGGGAGCTGTTTTTT. The J gene is TRBJ2-2, the V gene TRBV27, with TRBD2 matching over 8 bases. The CDR3 extends over 17 amino acids. The junction had 10 bases not matched to a gene; V was cut back by 1 base and J by 6 bases. Germline values: CDR1 MNHEY, CDR2 SMNVEV (reference sequence).

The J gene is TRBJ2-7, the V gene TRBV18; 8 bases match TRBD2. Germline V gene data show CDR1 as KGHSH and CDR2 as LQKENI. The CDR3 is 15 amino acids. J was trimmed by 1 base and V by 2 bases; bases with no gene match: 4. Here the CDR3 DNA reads TGTGCCAGCTCACCAGAACTAGCGGAATCCTACGAGCAGTACTTC. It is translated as CASSPELAESYEQYF. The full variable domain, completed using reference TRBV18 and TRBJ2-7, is NAGVMQNPRHLVRRRGQEARLRCSPMKGHSHVYWYRQLPEEGLKFMVYLQKENIIDESGMPKERFSAEFPKEGPSILRIQQVVRGDSAAYFCASSPELAESYEQYFGPGTRLTVT.

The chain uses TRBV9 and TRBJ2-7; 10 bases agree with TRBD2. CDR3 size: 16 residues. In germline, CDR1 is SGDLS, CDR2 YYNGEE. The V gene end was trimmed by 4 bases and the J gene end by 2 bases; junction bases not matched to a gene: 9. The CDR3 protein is CASSPRTSGVPYEQYF. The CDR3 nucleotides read TGTGCCAGCAGCCCTCGGACTAGCGGAGTACCCTACGAGCAGTACTTC. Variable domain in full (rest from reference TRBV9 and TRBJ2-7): DSGVTQTPKHLITATGQRVTLRCSPRSGDLSVYWYQQSLDQGLQFLIQYYNGEERAKGNILERFSAQQFPDLHSELNLSSLELGDSALYFCASSPRTSGVPYEQYFGPGTRLTVT.

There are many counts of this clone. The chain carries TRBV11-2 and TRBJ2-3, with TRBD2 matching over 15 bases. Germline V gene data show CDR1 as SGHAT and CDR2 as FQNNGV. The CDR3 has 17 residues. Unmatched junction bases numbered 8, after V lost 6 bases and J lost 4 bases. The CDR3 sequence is CASSDGLAGGMADTQYF. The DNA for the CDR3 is TGTGCCAGCAGTGACGGACTAGCGGGAGGGATGGCAGATACGCAGTATTTT.

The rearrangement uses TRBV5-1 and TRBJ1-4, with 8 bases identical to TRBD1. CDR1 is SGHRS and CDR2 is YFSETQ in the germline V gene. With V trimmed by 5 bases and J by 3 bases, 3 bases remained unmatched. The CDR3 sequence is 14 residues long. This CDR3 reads CASRPQGANEKLFF. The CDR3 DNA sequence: TGCGCCAGCAGACCACAGGGGGCTAATGAAAAACTGTTTTTT.

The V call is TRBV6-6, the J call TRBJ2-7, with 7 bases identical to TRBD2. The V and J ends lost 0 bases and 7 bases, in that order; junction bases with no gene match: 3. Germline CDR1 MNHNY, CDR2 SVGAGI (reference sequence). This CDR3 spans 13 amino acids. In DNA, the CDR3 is TGTGCCAGCAGTTACTCCCCGGGAGGTGAGCAGTACTTC. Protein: CASSYSPGGEQYF.

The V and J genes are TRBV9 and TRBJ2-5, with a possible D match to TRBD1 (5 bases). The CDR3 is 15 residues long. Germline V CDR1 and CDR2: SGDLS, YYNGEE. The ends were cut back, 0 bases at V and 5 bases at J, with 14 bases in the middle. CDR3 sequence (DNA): TGTGCCAGCAGCGTAGCTGTAGGGGTAAGCGAGACCCAGTACTTC. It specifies CASSVAVGVSETQYF.

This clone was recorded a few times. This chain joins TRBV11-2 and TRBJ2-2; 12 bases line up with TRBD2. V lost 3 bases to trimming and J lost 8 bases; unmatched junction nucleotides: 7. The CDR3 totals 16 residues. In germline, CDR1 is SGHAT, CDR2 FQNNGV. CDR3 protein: CASSFLAGGPGGELFF. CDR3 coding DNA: TGTGCCAGCAGCTTTCTAGCGGGGGGGCCCGGAGGGGAGCTGTTTTTT.

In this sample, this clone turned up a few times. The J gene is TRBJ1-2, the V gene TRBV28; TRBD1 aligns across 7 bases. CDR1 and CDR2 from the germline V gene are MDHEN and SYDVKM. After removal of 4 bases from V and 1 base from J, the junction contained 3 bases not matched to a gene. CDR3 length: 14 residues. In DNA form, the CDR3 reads TGTGCCAGCAGTTGGTCAGGGGGTAACTATGGCTACACCTTC. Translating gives CASSWSGGNYGYTF.

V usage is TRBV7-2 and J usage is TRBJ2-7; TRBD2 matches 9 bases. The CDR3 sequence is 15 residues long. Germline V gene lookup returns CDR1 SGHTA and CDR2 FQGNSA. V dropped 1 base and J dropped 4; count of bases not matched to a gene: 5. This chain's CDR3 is CASSLGGSGRYEQYF. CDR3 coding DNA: TGTGCCAGCAGCTTAGGAGGTAGCGGGAGATACGAGCAGTACTTC.

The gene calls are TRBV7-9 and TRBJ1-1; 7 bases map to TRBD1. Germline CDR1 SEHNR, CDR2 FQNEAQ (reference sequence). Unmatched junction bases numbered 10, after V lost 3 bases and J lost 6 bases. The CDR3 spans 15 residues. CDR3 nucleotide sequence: TGTGCCAGCAGCTTCGCCAGACAGGGCTACCCTGAAGCTTTCTTT. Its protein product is CASSFARQGYPEAFF.

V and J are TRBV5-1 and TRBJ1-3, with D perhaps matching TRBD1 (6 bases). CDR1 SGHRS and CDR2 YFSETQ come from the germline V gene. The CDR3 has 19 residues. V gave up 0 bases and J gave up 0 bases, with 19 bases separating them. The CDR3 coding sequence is TGCGCCAGCAGCTTGGCTGGGACAACTTCTCCGTCCTCTGGAAACACCATATATTTT. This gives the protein CASSLAGTTSPSSGNTIYF.

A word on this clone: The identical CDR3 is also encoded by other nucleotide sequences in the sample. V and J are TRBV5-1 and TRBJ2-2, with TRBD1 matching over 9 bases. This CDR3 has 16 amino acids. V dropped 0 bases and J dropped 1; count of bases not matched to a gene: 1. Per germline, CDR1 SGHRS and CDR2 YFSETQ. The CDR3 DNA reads TGCGCCAGCAGCTTGGCGGGACAGGGGAACACCGGGGAGCTGTTTTTT. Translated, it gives CASSLAGQGNTGELFF.

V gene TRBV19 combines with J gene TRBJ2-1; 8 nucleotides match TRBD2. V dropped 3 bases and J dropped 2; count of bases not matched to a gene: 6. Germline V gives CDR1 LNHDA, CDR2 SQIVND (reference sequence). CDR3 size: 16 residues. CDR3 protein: CASSIQAGVPYNEQFF. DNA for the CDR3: TGTGCCAGTAGTATCCAAGCGGGAGTGCCCTACAATGAGCAGTTCTTC. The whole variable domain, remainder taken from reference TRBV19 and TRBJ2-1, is DGGITQSPKYLFRKEGQNVTLSCEQNLNHDAMYWYRQDPGQGLRLIYYSQIVNDFQKGDIAEGYSVSREKKESFPLTVTSAQKNPTAFYLCASSIQAGVPYNEQFFGPGTRLTVL.

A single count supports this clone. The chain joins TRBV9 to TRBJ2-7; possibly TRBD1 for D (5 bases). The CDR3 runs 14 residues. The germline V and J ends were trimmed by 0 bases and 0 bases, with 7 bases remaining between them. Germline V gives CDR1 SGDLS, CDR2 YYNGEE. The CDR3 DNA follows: TGTGCCAGCAGCGTAGGACAGAGCTCCTACGAGCAGTACTTC. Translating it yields CASSVGQSSYEQYF.

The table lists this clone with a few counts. The DNA for the CDR3 is TGTGCCAGCTCATTCGACAGGGGCTCTGGCTACACCTTC. Amino acid sequence: CASSFDRGSGYTF. V usage is TRBV18 and J usage is TRBJ1-2, with TRBD1 identical over 8 bases. V shed 5 bases, J shed 7 bases, and the junction held 6 bases outside the gene matches. Looked up from germline, CDR1 is KGHSH and CDR2 is LQKENI. CDR3 size: 13 residues.

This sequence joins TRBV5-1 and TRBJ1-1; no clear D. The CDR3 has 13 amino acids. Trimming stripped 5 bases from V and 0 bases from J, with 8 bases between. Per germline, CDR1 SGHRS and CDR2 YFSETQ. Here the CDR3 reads CASSRTVNTEAFF. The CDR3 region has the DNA TGCGCCAGCAGTCGTACAGTGAACACTGAAGCTTTCTTT.

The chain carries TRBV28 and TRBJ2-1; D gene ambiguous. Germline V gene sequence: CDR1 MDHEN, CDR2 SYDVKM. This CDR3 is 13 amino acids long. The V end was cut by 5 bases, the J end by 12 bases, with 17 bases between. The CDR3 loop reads CASSPELAVGQFF. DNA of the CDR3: TGTGCCAGCAGTCCGGAGTTGGCAGTGGGGCAGTTCTTC.

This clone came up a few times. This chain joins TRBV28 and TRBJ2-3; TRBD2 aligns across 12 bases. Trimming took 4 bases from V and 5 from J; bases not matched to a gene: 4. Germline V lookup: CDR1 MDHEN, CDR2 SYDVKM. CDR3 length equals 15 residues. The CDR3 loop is CASSSGLAGLDTQYF. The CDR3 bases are TGTGCCAGCAGTTCCGGACTAGCGGGATTAGATACGCAGTATTTT.